One and the same sample provided the 31 T cell receptor beta chains below, sequenced in a study of cytomegalovirus exposure and HLA in healthy donors. In the PCR, 60 Vbeta and 13 Jbeta primers were used. TCRdb keeps only in-frame clones here, not all; method: immunoSEQ multiplex PCR. The data show approximately 190,000 clones, with 73% seen just once and 1.8% held by the top ten. Sequencing input: PBMCs. All receptors derive from a woman aged 30 to 39 in good health and CMV-seronegative.

The J gene is TRBJ1-5, the V gene TRBV27; D remains unclear. The CDR3 runs 10 residues. The germline gives CDR1 MNHEY, CDR2 SMNVEV (reference sequence). V lost 8 bases and J lost 4, with 3 bases in between. The CDR3 reads CASHNQPQHF. The CDR3 bases are TGTGCCAGCCATAATCAGCCCCAGCATTTT.

The rearrangement uses TRBV5-1 and TRBJ1-2; 7 nucleotides align to TRBD1. The CDR3 runs 16 residues. The V gene's germline CDR1 is SGHRS and CDR2 YFSETQ. The ends lost 4 bases at V and 0 bases at J; junction bases unmatched: 9. CDR3 DNA sequence: TGCGCCAGCAGCCCGGGGACAGCCATTACTAACTATGGCTACACCTTC. This translates into CASSPGTAITNYGYTF. Filled out from reference TRBV5-1 and TRBJ1-2, the complete variable domain reads KAGVTQTPRYLIKTRGQQVTLSCSPISGHRSVSWYQQTPGQGLQFLFEYFSETQRNKGNFPGRFSGRQFSNSRSEMNVSTLELGDSALYLCASSPGTAITNYGYTFGSGTRLTVV.

The chain is built from TRBV7-2 and TRBJ2-4, with a tentative D call TRBD1 (6 bases). In germline, CDR1 is SGHTA, CDR2 FQGNSA. Deletions cut 5 bases from V and 5 bases from J, with 10 bases between. CDR3 size: 13 residues. The DNA of the CDR3 is TGTGCCAGCAGCCGGACAGCGGAAAACATTCAGTACTTC. Translating gives CASSRTAENIQYF.

The rearrangement links TRBV5-1 to TRBJ2-1, with D perhaps TRBD2 (5 bases). Germline V lookup: CDR1 SGHRS, CDR2 YFSETQ. There are 16 residues in the CDR3. V was trimmed by 4 bases and J by 1 base, leaving 15 bases between them. The CDR3 DNA follows: TGCGCCAGCAGCAGCCTCATCCGAGGGTCCTACAATGAGCAGTTCTTC. Protein: CASSSLIRGSYNEQFF.

This clone was found once. The gene calls are TRBV5-8 and TRBJ1-4, with TRBD1 as a possible D gene (6 bases). Germline V gene data show CDR1 as SGHTS and CDR2 as YDEGEE. The V gene lost 0 bases and the J gene lost 5 bases, with 14 bases spanning the gap. This CDR3 has 16 amino acids. CDR3 in DNA: TGTGCCAGCAGCTTGGAATATGGACAGTCAAATGAAAAACTGTTTTTT. It is translated as CASSLEYGQSNEKLFF.

The chain couples TRBV2 to TRBJ1-4; D gene unclear. CDR1 and CDR2 (germline): SNHLY, FYNNEI. The CDR3 totals 15 residues. V was trimmed by 3 bases and J by 5 bases, leaving 13 bases between them. The CDR3 region has the DNA TGTGCCAGCAGTGAGTCAGTAATTAACAATGAAAAACTGTTTTTT. Protein product: CASSESVINNEKLFF.

The chain is built from TRBV27 and TRBJ2-3, with TRBD2 identical over 14 bases. Germline V CDR1 and CDR2: MNHEY, SMNVEV (reference sequence). V gave up 5 bases and J gave up 1 base; unmatched junction bases: 14. This CDR3 contains 20 residues. Here the CDR3 DNA reads TGTGCCAGCAGTCGGCACACAACGGGACTAGCGGGAGAGGGCACAGATACGCAGTATTTT. Protein: CASSRHTTGLAGEGTDTQYF.

The rearrangement joins TRBV7-8 to TRBJ2-1, with 11 bases identical to TRBD1. This CDR3 contains 15 residues. CDR1 and CDR2 from the germline V gene are SGHVS and FQNEAQ. The ends lost 3 bases at V and 8 bases at J; junction bases unmatched: 6. CDR3 sequence reads: CASSFTGTGGYEQFF. The CDR3 nucleotides read TGTGCCAGCAGCTTTACCGGGACAGGGGGATATGAGCAGTTCTTC.

The chain combines TRBV4-2 with TRBJ1-6, with no clear D. The V gene lost 4 bases and the J gene lost 9 bases, with 16 bases spanning the gap. This CDR3 spans 15 amino acids. Germline CDR1 and CDR2: LGHNA and YNFKEQ. The CDR3 reads CASSPPRGAGSPLHF. CDR3 bases: TGTGCCAGCAGCCCTCCGCGGGGAGCGGGTTCACCCCTCCACTTT.

This clone was seen only a few times. This sequence joins TRBV6-4 and TRBJ2-1, with D possibly TRBD1 on 6 matching bases. Germline V gene data show CDR1 as MRHNA and CDR2 as SNTAGT. The CDR3 is 14 amino acids. Trimming pared 2 bases from V and 10 bases from J, leaving 15 bases between. This CDR3 reads CASSDGTPPVEQFF. In nucleotides, the CDR3 is TGTGCCAGCAGTGACGGGACACCCCCCGTCGAGCAGTTCTTC.

The rearrangement uses TRBV29-1 and TRBJ2-1; weak D call: TRBD2 (6 bases). The CDR3 consists of 12 residues. The germline V and J ends were trimmed by 0 bases and 10 bases, with 10 bases remaining between them. Looked up from germline, CDR1 is SQVTM and CDR2 is ANQGSEA. CDR3 amino acids: CSVEDNSGEQFF. As DNA, the CDR3 is TGCAGCGTTGAAGACAACAGCGGGGAGCAGTTCTTC.

This chain joins TRBV11-2 and TRBJ1-1; D uncertain. Germline V lookup: CDR1 SGHAT, CDR2 FQNNGV. The CDR3 loop spans 19 amino acids. Trimming pared 5 bases from V and 0 bases from J, leaving 25 bases between. The CDR3, as DNA: TGTGCCAGCAGCCGGAGCTCCAAGTTCTTCCTAACGATGAACACTGAAGCTTTCTTT. This sequence encodes CASSRSSKFFLTMNTEAFF.

The chain employs TRBV27 and TRBJ1-5, with TRBD1 identical over 8 bases. The V and J ends lost 3 bases and 4 bases, in that order; junction bases with no gene match: 8. This CDR3 has 16 residues. Per germline, CDR1 MNHEY and CDR2 SMNVEV (reference sequence). The CDR3 DNA sequence: TGTGCCAGCAGTTTCGGGACAGGCGGACCAAATCAGCCCCAGCATTTT. This gives the protein CASSFGTGGPNQPQHF.

In its sample, this clone was seen once. V gene TRBV14 combines with J gene TRBJ1-2; unclear D gene. Germline CDR1 reads SGHDN; CDR2 reads FVKESK. The CDR3 length is 15 residues. V was clipped by 0 bases and J by 6 bases, with 14 bases between them. The CDR3 region is CASSQDIGRVNGYTF. In DNA, the CDR3 is TGTGCCAGCAGCCAAGATATAGGTCGGGTCAATGGCTACACCTTC.

V gene TRBV7-6 combines with J gene TRBJ2-7; TRBD1 is a possible D gene (6 bases). Germline CDR1 is SGHVS and CDR2 is FNYEAQ. The CDR3 contains 14 residues. Trimming stripped 2 bases from V and 2 bases from J, with 10 bases between. The CDR3 bases are TGTGCCAGCAGCTTACGCAGGGGCGCCTACGAGCAGTACTTC. Translated, it gives CASSLRRGAYEQYF.

The chain combines TRBV6-5 with TRBJ2-3; TRBD2 aligns across 7 bases. V trimming: 8 bases; J trimming: 3 bases; junction bases outside the gene matches: 8. CDR3 length equals 14 residues. Germline V lookup: CDR1 MNHEY, CDR2 SVGAGI. The DNA for the CDR3 is TGTGCCAGCCTTGCTCCGGGGGGAACAGATACGCAGTATTTT. This codes for CASLAPGGTDTQYF.

V is TRBV6-6 and J is TRBJ2-7; 10 bases are shared with TRBD1. There are 14 residues in the CDR3. Germline V gene sequence: CDR1 MNHNY, CDR2 SVGAGI (reference sequence). With 7 bases clipped from V and 3 bases from J, the junction kept 6 bases outside the gene matches. The CDR3 spells CASTQTGGNYEQYF. The CDR3 bases are TGTGCCAGCACCCAGACAGGGGGCAACTACGAGCAGTACTTC.

This chain connects TRBV4-1 to TRBJ2-1; D remains ambiguous. Per the germline V gene, CDR1 is MGHRA and CDR2 is YSYEKL. The CDR3 length is 17 residues. Trimming left V 2 bases short and J 0 bases short, with 14 bases between. DNA for the CDR3: TGCGCCAGCAGCCAATTCCGTACGATGAGCTCCTACAATGAGCAGTTCTTC. Protein sequence: CASSQFRTMSSYNEQFF.

The V and J genes are TRBV5-8 and TRBJ2-7; TRBD2 aligns across 10 bases. The CDR3 length is 14 residues. J lost 2 bases, V lost 4 bases, and 3 bases had no gene match. Germline V gene sequence: CDR1 SGHTS, CDR2 YDEGEE. The CDR3 sequence is CASSLSGGAYEQYF. CDR3 coding DNA: TGTGCCAGCAGCCTAAGCGGGGGGGCCTACGAGCAGTACTTC.

This clone has a handful of counts. V is TRBV11-2 and J is TRBJ2-3; 9 nucleotides align to TRBD2. J was trimmed by 0 bases and V by 3 bases; bases with no gene match: 13. Looked up from germline, CDR1 is SGHAT and CDR2 is FQNNGV. The CDR3 contains 19 residues. CDR3 DNA: TGTGCCAGCAGCTTGTTCTCCGGCGGGGGGGCAGTTAGCACAGATACGCAGTATTTT. This codes for CASSLFSGGGAVSTDTQYF.

CDR3 sequence reads: CASSSDSHFSYEQYF. CDR3 nucleotides: TGCGCCAGCAGCTCGGACAGCCATTTCTCCTACGAGCAGTACTTC. This chain uses TRBV4-1 with TRBJ2-7; the D gene is possibly TRBD1 (6 bases). From germline, CDR1 is MGHRA and CDR2 YSYEKL. The length of the CDR3 is 15 residues. The V end lost 5 bases, the J end lost 0 bases, and 14 bases lay between the germline ends.

The rearrangement links TRBV9 to TRBJ2-1; D uncertain. Germline CDR1 reads SGDLS; CDR2 reads YYNGEE. V was clipped by 3 bases and J by 3 bases, with 4 bases between them. The CDR3 extends over 12 amino acids. The CDR3 loop reads CASSGDYNEQFF. The CDR3 DNA sequence: TGTGCCAGCAGCGGCGACTACAATGAGCAGTTCTTC.

The V call is TRBV6-5, the J call TRBJ2-7; TRBD1 might be the D (5 bases). The CDR3 is 15 amino acids. Germline CDR1 reads MNHEY; CDR2 reads SVGAGI. Trimming shortened V by 0 bases and J by 3 bases, and 12 bases separated the two germline ends. This chain's CDR3 is CASSYSGRVGYEQYF. In DNA form, the CDR3 reads TGTGCCAGCAGTTACTCCGGCAGGGTCGGCTACGAGCAGTACTTC.

The chain links TRBV2 to TRBJ1-5; 11 nucleotides line up with TRBD1. V lost 6 bases to trimming and J lost 2 bases; unmatched junction nucleotides: 0. This CDR3 region has 14 residues. Germline V gene lookup returns CDR1 SNHLY and CDR2 FYNNEI. The CDR3 protein is CASRDRGRNQPQHF. CDR3 bases: TGTGCCAGCAGGGACAGGGGGCGCAATCAGCCCCAGCATTTT.

The chain carries TRBV5-1 and TRBJ2-6; possible D gene TRBD1, 6 bases. The CDR3 contains 15 residues. The germline V and J ends were trimmed by 4 bases and 2 bases, with 10 bases remaining between them. Germline CDR1 and CDR2: SGHRS and YFSETQ. CDR3 coding DNA: TGCGCCAGCAGCGTAACAGGGACTGGGGCCAACGTCCTGACTTTC. It translates to CASSVTGTGANVLTF.

This clone was detected a few times. The chain uses TRBV5-4 and TRBJ2-1; 9 bases are a match to TRBD1. Germline V gives CDR1 SGHNT, CDR2 YYREEE (reference sequence). V trimming: 4 bases; J trimming: 7 bases; junction bases outside the gene matches: 12. The CDR3 runs to 16 residues. CDR3 in amino acids: CASSTNRGLVRNEQFF. CDR3 bases: TGTGCCAGCAGCACAAACAGGGGGCTAGTTAGAAATGAGCAGTTCTTC.

The chain carries TRBV19 and TRBJ2-3; the D gene is possibly TRBD2 (6 bases). The CDR3 has 16 amino acids. Looked up from germline, CDR1 is LNHDA and CDR2 is SQIVND (reference sequence). V was trimmed by 1 base and J by 2 bases, leaving 13 bases between them. CDR3 sequence: CASSIASGFPTDTQYF. The DNA of the CDR3 is TGTGCCAGTAGTATAGCCAGCGGGTTCCCCACAGATACGCAGTATTTT.

CDR3 in amino acids: CASSLGLAGGDTQYF. The DNA for the CDR3 is TGTGCCAGCAGCCTCGGACTAGCGGGGGGTGATACGCAGTATTTT. This rearrangement joins TRBV7-7 to TRBJ2-3, with 14 bases aligning to TRBD2. The germline V gene encodes CDR1 SSHAT and CDR2 FNYEAQ (reference sequence). The length of the CDR3 is 15 residues. The V segment lost 5 bases and the J segment 6 bases; nucleotides outside the gene matches: 4.

This rearrangement joins TRBV7-9 to TRBJ2-1; 11 nucleotides line up with TRBD2. Germline lookup yields CDR1 SEHNR and CDR2 FQNEAQ (reference sequence). The CDR3 runs to 17 residues. V shed 5 bases and J 6 bases; nucleotides not matched to a gene: 12. This CDR3 reads CASSRSGLAGGLNEQFF. CDR3 DNA sequence: TGTGCCAGCAGCCGCTCGGGGCTAGCGGGAGGCCTCAATGAGCAGTTCTTC.

The chain carries TRBV6-1 and TRBJ1-2; 9 bases are shared with TRBD1. CDR1 and CDR2 (germline): MNHNS, SASEGT. The CDR3 totals 13 residues. With V trimmed by 6 bases and J by 7 bases, 6 bases remained unmatched. As DNA, the CDR3 is TGTGCCAGCAGCCGCACAGGGGGCGGTGGCTACACCTTC. It specifies CASSRTGGGGYTF.

This clone was detected only a few times. V gene TRBV11-3 combines with J gene TRBJ2-1, with TRBD2 matching 7 bases. V gave up 5 bases and J gave up 1 base; unmatched junction bases: 5. CDR1 and CDR2 (germline): SGHNT, YENEEA. This CDR3 contains 15 residues. Here the CDR3 reads CASSPRAGSYNEQFF. The CDR3 DNA reads as TGTGCCAGCAGCCCCCGAGCGGGGTCCTACAATGAGCAGTTCTTC. The full variable domain, with the rest looked up from reference TRBV11-3 and TRBJ2-1, is EAGVVQSPRYKIIEKKQPVAFWCNPISGHNTLYWYLQNLGQGPELLIRYENEEAVDDSQLPKDRFSAERLKGVDSTLKIQPAELGDSAVYLCASSPRAGSYNEQFFGPGTRLTVL.